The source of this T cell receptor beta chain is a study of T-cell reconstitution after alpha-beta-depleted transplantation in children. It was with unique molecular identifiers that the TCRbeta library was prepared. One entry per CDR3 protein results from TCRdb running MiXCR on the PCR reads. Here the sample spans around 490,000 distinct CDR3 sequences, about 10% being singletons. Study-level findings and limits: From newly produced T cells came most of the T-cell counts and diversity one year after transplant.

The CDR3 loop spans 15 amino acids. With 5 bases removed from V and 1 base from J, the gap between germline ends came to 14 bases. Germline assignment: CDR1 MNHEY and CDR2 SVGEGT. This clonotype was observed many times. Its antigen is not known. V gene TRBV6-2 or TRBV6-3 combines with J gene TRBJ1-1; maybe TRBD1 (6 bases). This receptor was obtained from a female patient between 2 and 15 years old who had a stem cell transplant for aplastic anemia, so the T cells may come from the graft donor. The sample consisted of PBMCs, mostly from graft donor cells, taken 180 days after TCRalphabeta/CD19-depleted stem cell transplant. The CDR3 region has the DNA TGTGCCAGCAGTGCCCAGGGGCGAGGGAACACTGAAGCTTTCTTT. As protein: CASSAQGRGNTEAFF.